This TCR beta chain is from a study of CXCR3-negative and CXCR3-positive naive CD8 T cells. As to this clonotype: Its antigen remains unknown.

Notes on the study in general: Memory CD8+ cells showed much lower diversity, while both naive subsets were comparably high. A higher hydrophobicity marked the TRB CDR3s of CXCR3-positive naive cells versus CXCR3-negative naive cells.

TRB cDNA was prepared as libraries by UMI-labeled 5' RACE. TCRdb processed the 5' RACE reads again and assigns one entry to each CDR3 protein, with no DNA. In all, the sample yields some 120,000 distinct CDR3 sequences. Material for sequencing was naive CXCR3+ CD8+ T cells from blood. Subset defined: CD45RO-CCR7+CD27+CD95- naive CD8+ T cells expressing CXCR3 (TNR3+). The receptor's source is a human donor in good health. Some clones in this sample may be carry-over from other donors' samples.

CDR3 sequence: CASSWADSNTEAFF. The chain has TRBV7-9 and TRBJ1-1. There are 14 residues in the CDR3. From germline, CDR1 is SEHNR and CDR2 FQNEAQ (reference sequence).